This T cell receptor (beta chain) emerged from a study of cytomegalovirus exposure and HLA in healthy donors. As for the study in general: Most donors, around 81% of around 400 genotyped, fell in the Caucasian-associated ancestry cluster. Study-wide results and limits: Later on, an analysis found that several of the most significant clusters appeared to be linked to common viral pathogens, which included parvovirus B19. In a later analysis, a missense DCLRE1C variant was linked to TCR beta V- and J-gene trimming.

This clone was detected once. The antigen remains unidentified. V lost 7 bases, J lost 2 bases, and 10 bases stayed unmatched. This CDR3 comprises 15 residues. The germline V gene encodes CDR1 SGHAT and CDR2 FQNNGV. The PCR ran on 60 Vbeta and 13 Jbeta primers. The method was immunoSEQ multiplex PCR; TCRdb's version includes in-frame clones alone and lacks a portion of them. The sample lists some 150,000 clones, around four fifths occurring once. The sequenced sample was PBMCs. V usage is TRBV11-2 and J usage is TRBJ1-1; TRBD1 agrees at 7 bases. This TCR came from a woman in her forties or fifties in good health and CMV-seronegative. This CDR3 is CASIYKGARNTEAFF. For the CDR3, the DNA is TGTGCCAGCATCTACAAGGGGGCGCGAAACACTGAAGCTTTCTTT. The full variable domain, completed using reference TRBV11-2 and TRBJ1-1, is EAGVAQSPRYKIIEKRQSVAFWCNPISGHATLYWYQQILGQGPKLLIQFQNNGVVDDSQLPKDRFSAERLKGVDSTLKIQPAKLEDSAVYLCASIYKGARNTEAFFGQGTRLTVV.